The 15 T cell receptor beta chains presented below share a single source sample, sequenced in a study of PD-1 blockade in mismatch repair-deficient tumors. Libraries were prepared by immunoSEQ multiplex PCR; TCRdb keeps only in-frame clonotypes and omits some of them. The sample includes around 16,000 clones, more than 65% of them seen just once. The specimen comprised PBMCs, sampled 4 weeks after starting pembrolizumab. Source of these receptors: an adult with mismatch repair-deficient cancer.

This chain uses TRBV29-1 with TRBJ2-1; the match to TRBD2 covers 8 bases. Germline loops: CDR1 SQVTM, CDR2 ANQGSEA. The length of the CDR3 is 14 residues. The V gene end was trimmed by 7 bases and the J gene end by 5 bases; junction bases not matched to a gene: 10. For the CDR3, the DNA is TGCAGCGCCACCCGACTAGCGAGAAACAATGAGCAGTTCTTC. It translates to CSATRLARNNEQFF.

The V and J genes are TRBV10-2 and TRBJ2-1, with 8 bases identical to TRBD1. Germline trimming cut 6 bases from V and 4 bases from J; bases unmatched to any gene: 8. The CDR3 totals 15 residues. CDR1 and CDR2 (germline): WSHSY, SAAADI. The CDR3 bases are TGCGCCAGCAGCGACGGACAGGGCTATTACAATGAGCAGTTCTTC. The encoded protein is CASSDGQGYYNEQFF.

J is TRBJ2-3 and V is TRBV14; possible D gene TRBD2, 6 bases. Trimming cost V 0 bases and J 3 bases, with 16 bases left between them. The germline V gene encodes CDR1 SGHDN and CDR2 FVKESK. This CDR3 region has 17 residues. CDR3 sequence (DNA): TGTGCCAGCAGCCAAGACGGGTGGGGGGTCTTTACAGATACGCAGTATTTT. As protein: CASSQDGWGVFTDTQYF.

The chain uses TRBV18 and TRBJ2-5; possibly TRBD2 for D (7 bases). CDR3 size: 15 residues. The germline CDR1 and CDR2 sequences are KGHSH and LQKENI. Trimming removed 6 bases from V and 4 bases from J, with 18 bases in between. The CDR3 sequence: CASSPSWGGGETQYF. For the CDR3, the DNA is TGTGCCAGCTCCCCTAGTTGGGGAGGGGGAGAGACCCAGTACTTC.

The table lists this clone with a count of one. Here the CDR3 DNA reads TGTGCCAGCAGCGCCCAAGGTTTCGCCAGGGGGCCAGCTTTCTTT. Translated: CASSAQGFARGPAFF. The rearrangement uses TRBV11-2 and TRBJ1-1, with 8 bases identical to TRBD1. Looked up from germline, CDR1 is SGHAT and CDR2 is FQNNGV. CDR3 length equals 15 residues. V gave up 5 bases and J gave up 10 bases; unmatched junction bases: 15.

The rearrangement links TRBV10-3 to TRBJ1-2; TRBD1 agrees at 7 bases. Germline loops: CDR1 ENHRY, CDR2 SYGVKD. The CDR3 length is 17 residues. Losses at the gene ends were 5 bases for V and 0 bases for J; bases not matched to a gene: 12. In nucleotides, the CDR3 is TGTGCCATCAGTATATCCCGGGACAGCCAATCTAACTATGGCTACACCTTC. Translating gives CAISISRDSQSNYGYTF.

The CDR3 is CASSLNRVAGVAETQYF. CDR3 sequence (DNA): TGTGCCAGCAGCTTAAACAGGGTAGCGGGAGTGGCAGAGACCCAGTACTTC. The rearrangement uses TRBV11-2 and TRBJ2-5, with TRBD2 identical over 9 bases. Germline values: CDR1 SGHAT, CDR2 FQNNGV. With V trimmed by 2 bases and J by 4 bases, 11 bases remained unmatched. This CDR3 spans 17 amino acids.

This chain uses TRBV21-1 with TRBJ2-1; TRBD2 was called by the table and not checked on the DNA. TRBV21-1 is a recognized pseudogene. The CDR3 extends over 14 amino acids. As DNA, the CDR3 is TGTGCCAGCACGCGGGAGCGGGAGAAAAATGAGCAGTTCTTC. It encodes CASTREREKNEQFF.

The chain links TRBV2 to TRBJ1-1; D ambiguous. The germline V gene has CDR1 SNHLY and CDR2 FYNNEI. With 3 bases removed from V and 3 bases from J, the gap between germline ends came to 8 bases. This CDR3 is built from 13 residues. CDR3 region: CASSDNPDTEAFF. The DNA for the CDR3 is TGTGCCAGCAGTGATAATCCCGACACTGAAGCTTTCTTT.

The CDR3 DNA follows: TGTGCCAGCAGCCGGACGGGGGACCAAGAGACCCAGTACTTC. This encodes CASSRTGDQETQYF. The J gene is TRBJ2-5, the V gene TRBV5-4; tentatively, D is TRBD2 (6 bases). Germline CDR1 SGHNT, CDR2 YYREEE (reference sequence). The V and J ends lost 4 bases and 0 bases respectively, with 10 bases between them. The CDR3 is 14 amino acids. Filled out from reference TRBV5-4 and TRBJ2-5, the complete variable domain reads ETGVTQSPTHLIKTRGQQVTLRCSSQSGHNTVSWYQQALGQGPQFIFQYYREEENGRGNFPPRFSGLQFPNYSSELNVNALELDDSALYLCASSRTGDQETQYFGPGTRLLVL.

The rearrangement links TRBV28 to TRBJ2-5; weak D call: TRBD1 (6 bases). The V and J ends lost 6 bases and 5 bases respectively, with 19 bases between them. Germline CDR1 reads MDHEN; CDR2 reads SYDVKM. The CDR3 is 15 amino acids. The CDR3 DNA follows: TGTGCCAGCAGCGTCCTGGGGGCGAGAGGGGAGACCCAGTACTTC. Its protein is CASSVLGARGETQYF.

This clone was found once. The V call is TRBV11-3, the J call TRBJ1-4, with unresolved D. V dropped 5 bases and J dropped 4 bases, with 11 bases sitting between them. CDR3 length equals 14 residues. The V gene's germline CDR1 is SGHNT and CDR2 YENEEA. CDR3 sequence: CASSPHSGNEKLFF. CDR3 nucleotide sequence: TGTGCCAGCAGCCCACACTCGGGTAATGAAAAACTGTTTTTT.

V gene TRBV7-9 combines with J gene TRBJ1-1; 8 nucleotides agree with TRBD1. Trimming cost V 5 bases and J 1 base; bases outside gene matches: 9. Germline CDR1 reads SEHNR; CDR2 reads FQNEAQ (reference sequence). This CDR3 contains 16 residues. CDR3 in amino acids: CASSPPGTGGNTEAFF. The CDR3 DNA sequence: TGTGCCAGCAGCCCCCCAGGGACAGGTGGGAACACTGAAGCTTTCTTT.

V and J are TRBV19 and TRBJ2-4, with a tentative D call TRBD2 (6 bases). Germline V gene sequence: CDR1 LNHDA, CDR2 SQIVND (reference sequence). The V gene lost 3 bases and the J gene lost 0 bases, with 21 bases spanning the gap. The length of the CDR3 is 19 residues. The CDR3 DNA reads TGTGCCAGTAGTATGAGGTTGGGGCCTAGCGCTCAAGCCAAAAACATTCAGTACTTC. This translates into CASSMRLGPSAQAKNIQYF.

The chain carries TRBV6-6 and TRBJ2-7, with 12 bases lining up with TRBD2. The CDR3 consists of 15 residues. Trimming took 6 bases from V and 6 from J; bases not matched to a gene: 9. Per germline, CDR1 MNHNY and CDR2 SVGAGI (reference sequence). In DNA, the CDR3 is TGTGCCAGCAGGTCCCCTAGCGGGAGGGCCGCCGAGCAGTACTTC. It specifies CASRSPSGRAAEQYF.